Detailed here is one TCR beta chain. The target antigen is unknown. These data originate in a study of shared clonotypes between healthy human individuals. Study as a whole: The composition of the donors was two women and a few men aged 18 to 49. Study outcomes and limitations: The small donor group covered limited genetic and exposure diversity.

Germline CDR1 and CDR2: SGDLS and YYNGEE. V was cut by 4 bases and J by 8 bases, with 21 bases left in between. The CDR3 contains 15 residues. At deep level, the assay was performed. In the original processing: Junction-only immunoSEQ data arrived without quality scores, meaning filtering differed. TCRdb's copy holds only in-frame clones and misses some; the assay was immunoSEQ multiplex PCR. The DNA gave D and trimming, while V, J and clone size come from that table. The table shows about 480,000 clones, with 79% occurring only once. Sample: PBMCs. The sequence was obtained from a woman aged 40 to 50 in good health. Some clones in this sample may be carry-over from other donors' samples. The chain combines TRBV9 with TRBJ1-2, with D uncertain. CDR3 sequence reads: CASSPETEPSMGYTF. DNA of the CDR3: TGTGCCAGCAGCCCAGAGACCGAACCCTCTATGGGCTACACCTTC.